This T cell receptor beta chain emerged from a study of T cell responses to AZD1222 COVID-19 vaccine. Study-wide findings and caveats: In a largely white British group with more females than males, clonal diversity was possibly underestimated.

CDR3 length equals 15 residues. After removal of 4 bases from V and 3 bases from J, the junction contained 8 bases not matched to a gene. Germline CDR1 reads SGHRS; CDR2 reads YFSETQ. The data were produced by immunoSEQ multiplex PCR, yet TCRdb's version contains in-frame clones alone and is incomplete. Here the sample spans some 130,000 clones, approximately 80% being singletons. Notes on this clone: Its target is not known.

Material: peripheral blood, obtained on day 0 of AZD1222 vaccination. This rearrangement joins TRBV5-1 to TRBJ2-5, with 8 bases fitting TRBD1. The source is an adult in good health. The CDR3 protein is CASSLPGQAEETQYF. The CDR3, as DNA: TGCGCCAGCAGCCTCCCGGGACAGGCAGAAGAGACCCAGTACTTC.